This entry lists 8 T cell receptor beta chains sequenced from one sample in a study of blood T cell repertoires in COVID-19. The table came from immunoSEQ multiplex PCR; TCRdb's copy has only in-frame clones and leaves some out. The table has about 220,000 clones, almost 85% seen once. Sequencing was done on a sample of peripheral blood. The receptors stem from a woman in her seventies with COVID-19, enrolled during active disease.

The sample holds one count of this clone. The chain carries TRBV7-9 and TRBJ2-3, with D possibly matching TRBD2 (5 bases). V dropped 0 bases and J dropped 5 bases, with 12 bases sitting between them. Germline V lookup: CDR1 SEHNR, CDR2 FQNEAQ (reference sequence). The CDR3 has 15 amino acids. The CDR3 spells CASSLASVQLDTQYF. CDR3 bases: TGTGCCAGCAGCTTAGCTAGCGTGCAACTAGATACGCAGTATTTT.

This clone occurred a few times. The chain carries TRBV19 and TRBJ1-1; 7 positions match TRBD1. The V gene's germline CDR1 is LNHDA and CDR2 SQIVND (reference sequence). After removal of 3 bases from V and 3 bases from J, the junction contained 4 bases not matched to a gene. This CDR3 spans 14 amino acids. The CDR3 loop reads CASSITGDDTEAFF. The CDR3, as DNA: TGTGCCAGTAGTATCACAGGGGACGACACTGAAGCTTTCTTT.

The V gene is TRBV3-1 (or the pseudogene TRBV3-2), the J gene TRBJ2-7; 7 positions match TRBD2. From germline, CDR1 is LGHDT and CDR2 YNNKEL (reference sequence). This CDR3 spans 17 amino acids. J was trimmed by 0 bases and V by 4 bases; bases with no gene match: 12. CDR3 coding DNA: TGTGCCAGCAGCCCAGCCATTAGCGGGCCTTCCTCCTACGAGCAGTACTTC. Its protein is CASSPAISGPSSYEQYF.

This rearrangement joins TRBV30 to TRBJ2-1; 7 bases match TRBD1. CDR3 length: 15 amino acids. V lost 2 bases, J lost 4 bases, and 8 bases stayed unmatched. In germline, CDR1 is GTSNPN, CDR2 SVGIG (reference sequence). The CDR3 bases are TGTGCCTGGAGTAAAGGGCAGGGGGTTTACAATGAGCAGTTCTTC. The encoded protein is CAWSKGQGVYNEQFF.

J is TRBJ2-7 and V is TRBV5-1; TRBD1 is a possible D gene (6 bases). The V gene lost 4 bases and the J gene lost 1 base, with 12 bases spanning the gap. CDR1 SGHRS and CDR2 YFSETQ come from the germline V gene. This CDR3 comprises 14 residues. This chain's CDR3 is CASSLVTGSYEQYF. The CDR3 nucleotides are TGCGCCAGCAGCCTGGTGACAGGTTCCTACGAGCAGTACTTC.

This clone has a handful of counts. This sequence joins TRBV3-1 (or the pseudogene TRBV3-2) and TRBJ1-1, with TRBD1 matching 8 bases. CDR1 LGHDT and CDR2 YNNKEL come from the germline V gene (reference sequence). The CDR3 has 16 residues. V shed 6 bases, J shed 5 bases, and the junction held 14 bases outside the gene matches. CDR3 nucleotides: TGTGCCAGCAGTATGGACAGGGTATTTAGCGGTACTGAAGCTTTCTTT. Protein: CASSMDRVFSGTEAFF.

The V gene is TRBV4-2, the J gene TRBJ2-7; TRBD1 might be the D (6 bases). This CDR3 spans 15 amino acids. Trimming took off 3 bases at V and 0 bases at J, with 12 bases between the two ends. Germline CDR1 LGHNA, CDR2 YNFKEQ. CDR3 sequence: CASSHGSGVSYEQYF. In DNA form, the CDR3 reads TGTGCCAGCAGCCATGGTTCAGGGGTCTCCTACGAGCAGTACTTC.

This sequence joins TRBV3-1 (or the pseudogene TRBV3-2) and TRBJ1-2; perhaps TRBD1 as D (6 bases). Germline-derived CDR1 and CDR2 are LGHDT and YNNKEL (reference sequence). The CDR3 length is 14 residues. V was pared by 3 bases and J by 6 bases, with 14 bases between. In DNA, the CDR3 is TGTGCCAGCAGCCATCGGGGGGCTGAGAATGGCTACACCTTC. Its protein product is CASSHRGAENGYTF.